This T cell receptor (beta chain) originates from a study of blood T cell repertoires in COVID-19. Clones were sequenced by immunoSEQ multiplex PCR, and TCRdb holds only the in-frame ones, with some missing. The sample consists of some 340,000 clones, 85% of them appearing once. To note about this clone: An end of the junction does not agree with germline; a read error may underlie this.

This CDR3 contains 15 residues. Per germline, CDR1 LNHNV and CDR2 YYDKDF (reference sequence). This clonotype was sampled from a woman aged 18-30 years with acute or convalescent COVID-19. Material for sequencing was peripheral blood. V and J are TRBV15 and TRBJ1-6; 7 bases line up with TRBD1. The CDR3 loop is CATSIGGSHNSPLHF. The CDR3 nucleotides are TGTGCCACCAGCATAGGGGGCTCCCATAATTCACCCCTCCACTTT.